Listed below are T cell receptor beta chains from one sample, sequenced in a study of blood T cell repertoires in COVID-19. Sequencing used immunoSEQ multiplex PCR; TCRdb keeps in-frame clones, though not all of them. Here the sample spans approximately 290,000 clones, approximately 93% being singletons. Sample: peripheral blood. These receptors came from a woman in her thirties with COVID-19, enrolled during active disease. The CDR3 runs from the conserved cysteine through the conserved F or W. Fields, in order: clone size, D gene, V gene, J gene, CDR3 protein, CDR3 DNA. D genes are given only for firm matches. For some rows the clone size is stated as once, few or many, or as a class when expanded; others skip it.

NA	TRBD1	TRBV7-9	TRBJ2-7	CASSLGGQGGEQYF	TGTGCCAGCAGCTTAGGGGGACAGGGAGGCGAGCAGTACTTC
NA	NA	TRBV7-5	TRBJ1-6	CVRSLGGPGAGNSPLHF	TGTGTCAGAAGTCTAGGAGGGCCTGGAGCTGGCAATTCACCCCTCCACTTT
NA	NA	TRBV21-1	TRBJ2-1	CASSNLPSGTYNEQFF	TGTGCCAGCAGCAACCTGCCTAGCGGGACCTACAATGAGCAGTTCTTC
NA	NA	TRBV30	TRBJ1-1	CAWGLNTEAFF	TGTGCCTGGGGCTTGAACACTGAAGCTTTCTTT
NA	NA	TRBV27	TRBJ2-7	CASSPHRERIYEQYF	TGTGCCAGCAGTCCCCACAGGGAACGGATCTACGAGCAGTACTTC
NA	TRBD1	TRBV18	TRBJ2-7	CASSPLDRGAYEQYF	TGTGCCAGCTCACCACTTGACAGGGGGGCCTACGAGCAGTACTTC
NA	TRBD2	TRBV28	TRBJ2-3	CASRLLAGTTDTQYF	TGTGCCAGCAGGTTACTAGCGGGGACCACAGATACGCAGTATTTT
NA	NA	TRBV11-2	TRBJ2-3	CASSPGQITDTQYF	TGTGCCAGCAGCCCAGGACAGATCACAGATACGCAGTATTTT
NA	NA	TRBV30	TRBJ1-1	CAWSGEDVGAFF	TGTGCCTGGAGCGGGGAGGACGTTGGAGCTTTCTTT
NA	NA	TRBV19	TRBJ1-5	CASSTSRDQPQHF	TGTGCCAGTAGTACGTCCCGGGATCAGCCCCAGCATTTT
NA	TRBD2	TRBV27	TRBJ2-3	CASSSGLAGVTDTQYF	TGTGCCAGCAGTTCCGGACTAGCGGGAGTGACAGATACGCAGTATTTT
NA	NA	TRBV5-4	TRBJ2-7	CASSLWPTSYEQYF	TGTGCCAGCAGCTTGTGGCCAACCTCCTACGAGCAGTACTTC
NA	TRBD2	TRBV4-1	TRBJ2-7	CASSQPTSGIPYEQYF	TGCGCCAGCAGCCAGCCCACTAGCGGGATTCCCTACGAGCAGTACTTC
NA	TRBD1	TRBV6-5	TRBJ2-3	CASRGQGADTQYF	TGTGCCAGCAGGGGACAGGGAGCAGATACGCAGTATTTT
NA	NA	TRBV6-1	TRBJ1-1	CASSEALKGGTEAFF	TGTGCCAGCAGTGAAGCGCTTAAGGGAGGCACTGAAGCTTTCTTT
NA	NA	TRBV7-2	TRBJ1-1	CASTITGVGDTEAFF	TGTGCCAGCACTATCACGGGGGTTGGGGACACTGAAGCTTTCTTT
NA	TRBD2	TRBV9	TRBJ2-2	CASSPRGSGSTGELFF	TGTGCCAGCAGCCCCCGGGGTAGCGGGAGCACCGGGGAGCTGTTTTTT
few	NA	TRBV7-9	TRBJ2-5	CASSYSATQETQYF	TGTGCCAGCAGCTACTCTGCTACTCAAGAGACCCAGTACTTC
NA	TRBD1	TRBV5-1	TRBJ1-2	CASSLSARGLDYGYTF	TGCGCCAGCAGCTTGAGTGCCAGGGGGCTTGACTATGGCTACACCTTC
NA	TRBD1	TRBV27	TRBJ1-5	CASSSLTGVSPQHF	TGTGCCAGCAGTTCCTTGACAGGGGTCTCGCCCCAGCATTTT
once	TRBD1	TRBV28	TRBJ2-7	CASREGQASSYEQYF	TGTGCCAGCAGGGAAGGACAGGCAAGCTCCTACGAGCAGTACTTC
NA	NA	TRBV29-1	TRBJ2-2	CSVEGQGRTGELFF	TGCAGCGTTGAAGGGCAGGGCCGCACCGGGGAGCTGTTTTTT
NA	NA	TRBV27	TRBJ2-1	CASSPKRTYNEQFF	TGTGCCAGCAGCCCGAAGCGGACCTACAATGAGCAGTTCTTC
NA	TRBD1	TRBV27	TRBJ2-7	CASSWQGAAEQYF	TGTGCCAGCAGTTGGCAGGGGGCCGCCGAGCAGTACTTC
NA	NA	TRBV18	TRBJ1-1	CASSRKGFDTEAFF	TGTGCCAGCTCACGCAAGGGGTTTGACACTGAAGCTTTCTTT
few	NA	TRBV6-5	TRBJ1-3	CASSRPGNSGNTIYF	TGTGCCAGCAGCCGACCAGGTAACTCTGGAAACACCATATATTTT
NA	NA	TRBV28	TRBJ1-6	CATRALSNSYNSPLHF	TGTGCCACCCGAGCCCTCTCTAACTCCTATAATTCACCCCTCCACTTT
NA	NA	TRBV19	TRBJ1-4	CASSIGGDNEKLFF	TGTGCCAGTAGTATCGGCGGGGATAATGAAAAACTGTTTTTT
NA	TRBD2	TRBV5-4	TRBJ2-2	CASSAGLGLNTGELFF	TGTGCCAGCAGCGCCGGACTAGGATTGAACACCGGGGAGCTGTTTTTT
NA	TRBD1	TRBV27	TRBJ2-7	CASSLSQGAHEQYF	TGTGCCAGCAGTTTATCGCAGGGGGCCCACGAGCAGTACTTC
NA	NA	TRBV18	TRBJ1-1	CASSPEGEENTEAFF	TGTGCCAGCTCACCAGAGGGAGAAGAGAACACTGAAGCTTTCTTT
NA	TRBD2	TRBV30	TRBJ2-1	CAWSGTSGSWDNEQFF	TGTGCCTGGAGTGGGACTAGCGGGAGTTGGGACAATGAGCAGTTCTTC
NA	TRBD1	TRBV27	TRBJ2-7	CASSRFGQGAVYEQYF	TGTGCCAGCAGTAGATTCGGACAGGGGGCGGTATACGAGCAGTACTTC
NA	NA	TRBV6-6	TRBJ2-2	CASSFPPGSNTGELFF	TGTGCCAGCAGTTTCCCTCCGGGATCGAACACCGGGGAGCTGTTTTTT
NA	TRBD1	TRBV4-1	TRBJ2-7	CASSQGGQGAYEQYF	TGCGCCAGCAGCCAGGGTGGACAGGGGGCCTACGAGCAGTACTTC
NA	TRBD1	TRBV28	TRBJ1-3	CASSEPGGSSGNTIYF	TGTGCCAGCAGTGAGCCAGGGGGCTCGAGCGGAAACACCATATATTTT
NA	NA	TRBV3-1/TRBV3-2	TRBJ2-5	CASSGDSPGTQYF	TGTGCCAGCAGCGGGGACTCCCCAGGTACCCAGTACTTC
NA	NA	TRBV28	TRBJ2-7	CASSLSGYEQYF	TGTGCCAGCAGTTTATCCGGGTACGAGCAGTACTTC
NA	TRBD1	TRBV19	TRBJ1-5	CASSPRPWDSFNQPQHF	TGTGCCAGTAGTCCCCGCCCCTGGGACAGCTTCAATCAGCCCCAGCATTTT
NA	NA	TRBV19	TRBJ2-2	CASSTYTGELFF	TGTGCCAGTAGTACCTACACCGGGGAGCTGTTTTTT
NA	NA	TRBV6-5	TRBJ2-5	CASRHPFLPGETQYF	TGTGCCAGCAGGCACCCCTTCCTCCCGGGAGAGACCCAGTACTTC
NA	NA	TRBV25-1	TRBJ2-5	CARSLTAKETQYF	TGTGCCAGAAGTCTGACTGCAAAAGAGACCCAGTACTTC
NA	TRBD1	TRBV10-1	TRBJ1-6	CASSGDRSSPLHF	TGCGCCAGCAGCGGGGACAGATCTTCACCCCTCCACTTT
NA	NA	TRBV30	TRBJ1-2	CAWSGDSPPYGYTF	TGTGCCTGGAGTGGAGACAGCCCGCCTTATGGCTACACCTTC
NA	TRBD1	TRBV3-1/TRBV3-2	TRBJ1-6	CASSSQGSYNSPLHF	TGTGCCAGCAGTTCACAGGGGTCCTATAATTCACCCCTCCACTTT
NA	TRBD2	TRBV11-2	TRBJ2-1	CASSYTGTSVYNEQFF	TGTGCCAGCAGCTATACCGGGACTAGCGTCTACAATGAGCAGTTCTTC
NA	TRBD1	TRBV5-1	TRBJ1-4	CASSLQGGSEKLFF	TGCGCCAGCAGCTTACAGGGGGGTAGTGAAAAACTGTTTTTT
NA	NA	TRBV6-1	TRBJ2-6	CASSEQGTTGANVLTF	TGTGCCAGCAGTGAACAGGGGACAACCGGGGCCAACGTCCTGACTTTC
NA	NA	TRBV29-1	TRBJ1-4	CSVDLEDEKLFF	TGCAGCGTTGACTTGGAGGATGAAAAACTGTTTTTT
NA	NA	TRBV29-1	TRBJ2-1	CSVEDESRVVQFF	TGCAGCGTTGAAGATGAATCCAGGGTGGTCCAGTTCTTC
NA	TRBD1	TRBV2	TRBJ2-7	CASKDRDRSYEQYF	TGTGCCAGCAAGGACCGGGACAGGAGCTACGAGCAGTACTTC
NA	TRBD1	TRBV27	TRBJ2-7	CASSTTGGHEQYF	TGTGCCAGCAGTACTACAGGGGGCCACGAGCAGTACTTC
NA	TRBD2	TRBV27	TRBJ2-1	CASSLFGTSGYNEQFF	TGTGCCAGCAGTTTATTCGGGACTAGCGGATACAATGAGCAGTTCTTC
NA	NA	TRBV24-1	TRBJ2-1	CATSDSGRVPFF	TGTGCCACCAGTGATTCTGGCAGGGTGCCGTTCTTC